This is a list of T cell receptor beta chains from one sample in a study of cytomegalovirus exposure and HLA in healthy donors. The data were produced by immunoSEQ multiplex PCR, yet TCRdb's version contains in-frame clones alone and is incomplete. The table lists 160,000 or so clones, roughly 76% of them singletons. Sequencing was performed on PBMCs. The receptors derive from a woman aged 18-29 years in good health and CMV-seropositive. Each CDR3 is given with its conserved first and last residue. D genes are given only for firm matches. A row's size may be missing; if present it is once, few, many or a size class.

>TRBJ1-4|-|-|TRBV30
TGTGCCTGGAGTGTACGCACGGATGAAAAACTGTTTTTT
CAWSVRTDEKLFF
>TRBJ1-3|once|TRBD1|TRBV30
TGTGCCTGGAGAGCAGGGACAGGGGCTTCAGGAAACACCATATATTTT
CAWRAGTGASGNTIYF
>TRBJ1-1|-|TRBD1|TRBV19
TGTGCCAGTACCAAAACCGGGACAGGGGGCCGTACTGAAGCTTTCTTT
CASTKTGTGGRTEAFF
>TRBJ2-3|-|TRBD2|TRBV7-2
TGTGCCAGCAGATACACTAGCGGGGGATTTCAATTCACAGATACGCAGTATTTT
CASRYTSGGFQFTDTQYF
>TRBJ2-1|-|TRBD2|TRBV5-5
TGTGCCAGCAGCTTGGGTAGCGGGGGGCCGTACAATGAGCAGTTCTTC
CASSLGSGGPYNEQFF
>TRBJ1-4|-|-|TRBV18
TGTGCCAGCTCACCAAGGGGTGAAAAACTGTTTTTT
CASSPRGEKLFF
>TRBJ1-1|-|-|TRBV5-4
TGTGCCAGCAGCTTGGCCTCGTCGGAAGCTTTCTTT
CASSLASSEAFF
>TRBJ1-4|-|-|TRBV6-5
TGTGCCAGCAGTGTCGGGGGAGGTGGAAAACTGTTTTTT
CASSVGGGGKLFF
>TRBJ2-3|-|TRBD2|TRBV7-2
TGTGCCAGCAGCTCCCTTCCCCCTAGCGGGGGGGCCCTCGCAGATACGCAGTATTTT
CASSSLPPSGGALADTQYF
>TRBJ1-1|-|-|TRBV7-2
TGTGCCAGCACCGACTCGAACCTGAACACTGAAGCTTTCTTT
CASTDSNLNTEAFF
>TRBJ2-7|-|TRBD1|TRBV29-1
TGCAGCGTCCGAGGACAGGGGGGCTCCTACGAGCAGTACTTC
CSVRGQGGSYEQYF
>TRBJ1-5|-|-|TRBV19
TGTGCCAGTAGTACCTCGCCGGTAGAGGGACAGCCCCAGCATTTT
CASSTSPVEGQPQHF
>TRBJ2-7|-|TRBD2|TRBV10-3
TGTGCCATCAGTAGGACTAGCGGGGGGACACGCGGTGGGTACGAGCAGTACTTC
CAISRTSGGTRGGYEQYF
>TRBJ2-2|-|-|TRBV19
TGTGCCAGTAGTAAGGGAGTCACCGGGGAGCTGTTTTTT
CASSKGVTGELFF
>TRBJ1-1|once|TRBD1|TRBV10-3
TGTGCCATCAGTACAGGGGTAAACACTGAAGCTTTCTTT
CAISTGVNTEAFF
>TRBJ1-3|-|TRBD1|TRBV7-2
TGTGCCAGCAGCCCCGTGACAGGGTCCGGAAACACCATATATTTT
CASSPVTGSGNTIYF
>TRBJ1-2|once|-|TRBV5-4
TGTGCCACTTCAACAGGGAACTATGGCTACACCTTC
CATSTGNYGYTF
>TRBJ2-7|-|TRBD1|TRBV4-3
TGCGCCAGCAGCCAAGCAGGGGGCGAGGATGAGCAGTACTTC
CASSQAGGEDEQYF
>TRBJ1-4|once|-|TRBV19
TGTGCCAGTAGTATAATCCCCGGCGGGGGTGAAAAACTGTTTTTT
CASSIIPGGGEKLFF
>TRBJ1-6|-|TRBD1|TRBV6-5
TGTGCCAGCAGTCGACAGGGGAATAATTCACCCCTCCACTTT
CASSRQGNNSPLHF
>TRBJ1-1|-|-|TRBV18
TGTGCCAGCTCACCACGACCGGAGAACGAAGCTTTCTTT
CASSPRPENEAFF
>TRBJ2-1|-|-|TRBV5-1
TGCGCCAGCAGCGTAGACCGGGACACTGGGCCCTACAATGAGCAGTTCTTC
CASSVDRDTGPYNEQFF
>TRBJ1-5|-|-|TRBV2
TGTGCCAGCGGGCGGGGTCCTCCTCAGCCCCAGCATTTT
CASGRGPPQPQHF
>TRBJ2-1|-|TRBD2|TRBV14
TGTGCCAGCAGCCCCAACCTAGCGGGGGGGCAGGGTGAGCAGTTCTTC
CASSPNLAGGQGEQFF
>TRBJ2-7|-|TRBD1|TRBV5-6
TGTGCCAGCAGCTTGTTTTCCGACAGGGTAAGCTACGAGCAGTACTTC
CASSLFSDRVSYEQYF
>TRBJ1-6|-|-|TRBV11-1
TGTGCCAGCAGCTCACAGACGGTGGGTTCACCCCTCCACTTT
CASSSQTVGSPLHF
>TRBJ1-5|once|TRBD1|TRBV5-6
TGTGCCAGCAGCTCTACAGGGGAACTAGGTTCCTATCAGCCCCAGCATTTT
CASSSTGELGSYQPQHF
>TRBJ1-2|-|-|TRBV7-6
TGTGCCAGCAGCAAGGGGACAAATCTCAACTATGGCTACACCTTC
CASSKGTNLNYGYTF
>TRBJ2-7|-|TRBD2|TRBV5-1
TGCGCCAGCAGCTTGGAAGGGACTAGCGGCTCCGAGCAGTACTTC
CASSLEGTSGSEQYF
>TRBJ1-2|few|-|TRBV5-6
TGTGCCAGCAGCTTGGCTTCGGGAGGCTACACCTTC
CASSLASGGYTF
>TRBJ2-2|-|TRBD1|TRBV29-1
TGCAGCGTTAGACAGGGAACGGACACCGGGGAGCTGTTTTTT
CSVRQGTDTGELFF
>TRBJ2-5|-|TRBD2|TRBV2
TGTGCCAGCAGGGGGGGGACTAGCTATTCACAGGAGACCCAGTACTTC
CASRGGTSYSQETQYF
>TRBJ2-2|-|-|TRBV7-8
TGTGCCAGCAGCTTATTCAAGGGGTGGGAGCTGTTTTTT
CASSLFKGWELFF
>TRBJ1-1|-|TRBD1|TRBV6-5
TGTGCCAGCAGTTGGACAGGGGGGACTGAAGCTTTCTTT
CASSWTGGTEAFF
>TRBJ2-5|once|TRBD2|TRBV2
TGTGCCAGCAGTGCTCTGCGGGGGGTCCAAGAGACCCAGTACTTC
CASSALRGVQETQYF
>TRBJ1-5|few|-|TRBV19
TGTGCCAGTATGTCAGGGGCCAGCAATCAGCCCCAGCATTTT
CASMSGASNQPQHF
>TRBJ1-5|few|-|TRBV2
TGTGCCAGCACTGTCAGGAGCAATCAGCCCCAGCATTTT
CASTVRSNQPQHF
>TRBJ1-2|-|-|TRBV4-3
TGCGCCAGCAGCCAGACAGAAAGATGGCATGGCTACACCTTC
CASSQTERWHGYTF
>TRBJ1-2|-|TRBD1|TRBV6-4
TGTGCCAGCAGAGGTGATAGGGGGCAAGGACGTGGCTATGGCTACACCTTC
CASRGDRGQGRGYGYTF
>TRBJ2-7|-|TRBD1|TRBV6-6
TGTGCCAGCAGCTCCGGGACAGCGACCTTTCACTACGAGCAGTACTTC
CASSSGTATFHYEQYF
>TRBJ2-3|few|TRBD2|TRBV6-5
TGTGCCAGCAGTTACTTCGCTAGCGGGGTTGGGGATACGCAGTATTTT
CASSYFASGVGDTQYF
>TRBJ1-6|few|-|TRBV6-5
TGTGCCAGCAGCCCTGGGACTGAGAATTCACCCCTCCACTTT
CASSPGTENSPLHF
>TRBJ2-7|-|-|TRBV5-1
TGCGCCAGCAGCCCGATTGGACAGAGGAACGAGCAGTACTTC
CASSPIGQRNEQYF
>TRBJ1-5|-|TRBD1|TRBV28
TGTGCCAGCAAGGGGACAGGGATACAGCCCCAGCATTTT
CASKGTGIQPQHF
>TRBJ1-2|-|-|TRBV5-6
TGTGCCAGCAGCTTGCTTGACACTTATGGCTACACCTTC
CASSLLDTYGYTF
>TRBJ1-4|-|-|TRBV4-2
TGTGCCAGCAGCCAACAGACAGGAACAACTAATGAAAAACTGTTTTTT
CASSQQTGTTNEKLFF
>TRBJ2-3|-|TRBD1|TRBV28
TGTGCCAGCAGTTCCGGACAGGGCTACCCAGATACGCAGTATTTT
CASSSGQGYPDTQYF
>TRBJ1-1|few|-|TRBV7-8
TGTGCCAGCAGCTCTTACTTGAACACTGAAGCTTTCTTT
CASSSYLNTEAFF
>TRBJ1-5|-|-|TRBV5-1
TGCGCCAGCAGCTTGGGGGCAGGGAATCAGCCCCAGCATTTT
CASSLGAGNQPQHF
>TRBJ1-2|few|TRBD1|TRBV14
TGTGCCAGCAGCCCCCTGACAGGGGTAACCTATGGCTACACCTTC
CASSPLTGVTYGYTF
>TRBJ2-5|-|-|TRBV7-2
TGTGCCAGCAGCTTAGCGCAGGGTGCAGAGACCCAGTACTTC
CASSLAQGAETQYF
>TRBJ1-1|-|TRBD1|TRBV4-1
TGCGCCAGCAGCCAGGTGGGGACAGGAAACACTGAAGCTTTCTTT
CASSQVGTGNTEAFF